The 13 T cell receptor beta chains below all came from one sample that was sequenced in a study of cytomegalovirus exposure and HLA in healthy donors (dated by TCRdb to the late 2010s). Library method: the immunoSEQ multiplex PCR assay. TCRdb re-hosts the immuneACCESS table, in-frame sequences only. Its copies lack some clones; in the studies checked, an unresolved V gene accounts for under half of them, and the cause for the rest is not known. For this sample the table gives about 200,000 clones, of which roughly 84% were detected only once. Together, the top ten hold around 15% of the sample. What was sequenced was PBMCs. The receptors were gathered from a young woman in good health and CMV-seropositive.

This sequence joins TRBV5-1 and TRBJ2-2, with 10 nucleotides matching TRBD1. Germline V CDR1 and CDR2: SGHRS, YFSETQ. The V segment lost 4 bases and the J segment 3 bases; nucleotides outside the gene matches: 9. The CDR3 contains 17 residues. The CDR3 sequence: CASSPLPGTGDTGELFF. CDR3 DNA sequence: TGCGCCAGCAGCCCCCTCCCCGGGACAGGGGACACCGGGGAGCTGTTTTTT.

The rearrangement joins TRBV7-3 to TRBJ2-5; D ambiguous. This CDR3 is built from 15 residues. Germline values: CDR1 SGHTA, CDR2 FQGTGA. V was trimmed by 0 bases and J by 0 bases, leaving 8 bases between them. The DNA of the CDR3 is TGTGCCAGCAGCTTAACGGGCTCGTACCAAGAGACCCAGTACTTC. This translates into CASSLTGSYQETQYF.

V and J are TRBV27 and TRBJ1-1, with a tentative D call TRBD1 (5 bases). Trimming pared 7 bases from V and 6 bases from J, leaving 15 bases between. CDR1 and CDR2 from the germline V gene are MNHEY and SMNVEV (reference sequence). The CDR3 is made up of 13 amino acids. The CDR3 here is CASNRQGVAEAFF. CDR3 in DNA: TGTGCCAGCAACCGCCAGGGTGTCGCTGAAGCTTTCTTT.

The chain recombines TRBV28 with TRBJ2-3; 9 bases are a match to TRBD2. The CDR3 is 18 amino acids. V shed 7 bases and J 4 bases; nucleotides not matched to a gene: 18. The germline CDR1 and CDR2 sequences are MDHEN and SYDVKM. This chain's CDR3 is CASNPPPRAGGPSDTQYF. For the CDR3, the DNA is TGTGCCAGCAATCCCCCTCCCCGCGCGGGAGGGCCATCAGATACGCAGTATTTT.

The CDR3 sequence: CASSFLGVSTDTQYF. In nucleotides, the CDR3 is TGCGCCAGCAGCTTTTTAGGGGTTTCCACAGATACGCAGTATTTT. The chain employs TRBV5-1 and TRBJ2-3; D perhaps matches TRBD1 (5 bases). The CDR3 totals 15 residues. Germline assignment: CDR1 SGHRS and CDR2 YFSETQ. Trimming pared 2 bases from V and 2 bases from J, leaving 12 bases between.

The chain has TRBV5-1 and TRBJ2-3, with 7 bases lining up with TRBD2. CDR3 length: 20 amino acids. The V gene's germline CDR1 is SGHRS and CDR2 YFSETQ. J lost 0 bases, V lost 0 bases, and 16 bases had no gene match. The CDR3 bases are TGCGCCAGCAGCTTGGCGATCATGGGAGTAGCGGGCACTAGCACAGATACGCAGTATTTT. This codes for CASSLAIMGVAGTSTDTQYF.

This chain joins TRBV5-4 and TRBJ2-1; 7 nucleotides align to TRBD2. CDR1 and CDR2 from the germline V gene are SGHNT and YYREEE (reference sequence). There are 15 residues in the CDR3. The junction had 0 bases not matched to a gene; V was cut back by 0 bases and J by 0 bases. The CDR3 region is CASSLGTSSYNEQFF. The CDR3 bases are TGTGCCAGCAGCTTGGGGACTAGCTCCTACAATGAGCAGTTCTTC.

The count of this clone is one. The V and J genes are TRBV27 and TRBJ1-5; D is unclear. The CDR3 runs to 14 residues. Germline V gene data show CDR1 as MNHEY and CDR2 as SMNVEV (reference sequence). Trimming cost V 1 base and J 5 bases, with 9 bases left between them. CDR3 in DNA: TGTGCCAGCAGTTTATTTCATCGGGATCAGCCCCAGCATTTT. Translated, it gives CASSLFHRDQPQHF.

This clone was counted a single time. This chain links TRBV11-2 with TRBJ2-7; TRBD2 aligns across 12 bases. The CDR3 consists of 15 residues. Trimming at V came to 4 bases and at J to 7 bases, leaving 8 bases not matched to a gene. Germline V gene sequence: CDR1 SGHAT, CDR2 FQNNGV. CDR3: CASSSGLAGIWEQYF. CDR3 DNA sequence: TGTGCCAGCAGCTCCGGACTAGCGGGAATCTGGGAGCAGTACTTC.

CDR3: CAWSVTSGRLGDTQYF. CDR3 in DNA: TGTGCCTGGAGTGTTACTAGCGGGAGGCTTGGGGATACGCAGTATTTT. The chain combines TRBV30 with TRBJ2-3; 12 bases are shared with TRBD2. With 0 bases clipped from V and 6 bases from J, the junction kept 7 bases outside the gene matches. This CDR3 region has 16 residues. CDR1 and CDR2 from the germline V gene are GTSNPN and SVGIG (reference sequence).

The chain combines TRBV5-6 with TRBJ1-5; maybe TRBD1 (6 bases). V lost 5 bases and J lost 0, with 9 bases in between. CDR3 length: 14 amino acids. CDR1 and CDR2 (germline): SGHDT, YYEEEE. This chain's CDR3 is CASSHRVSNQPQHF. CDR3 DNA: TGTGCCAGCAGTCACAGGGTTAGCAATCAGCCCCAGCATTTT.

The rearrangement links TRBV5-8 to TRBJ1-2; perhaps TRBD1 as D (5 bases). Trimming pared 3 bases from V and 4 bases from J, leaving 10 bases between. This CDR3 is 13 amino acids long. Germline assignment: CDR1 SGHTS and CDR2 YDEGEE. CDR3 nucleotide sequence: TGTGCCAGCAGCTCCCCAGGGATCTATGGCTACACCTTC. Protein product: CASSSPGIYGYTF.

The chain links TRBV15 to TRBJ2-3, with D possibly matching TRBD2 (6 bases). Between the trimmed V and J ends, which lost 1 base and 2 bases, there was a span of 16 bases. This CDR3 spans 17 amino acids. Per the germline V gene, CDR1 is LNHNV and CDR2 is YYDKDF (reference sequence). The CDR3 DNA sequence: TGTGCCACCAGCAGAGTGTCCGGGAGATTATTCACAGATACGCAGTATTTT. Residues: CATSRVSGRLFTDTQYF.